The 27 T cell receptor beta chains in this list originate from one sample, sequenced in a study of tissue T cells after allogeneic stem cell transplantation. Measured with immunoSEQ multiplex PCR; TCRdb has only the in-frame clones, and not every one. The sample includes over 1,500 clones, about 75% seen only once; the top ten take approximately 10%. This sample comprised colon tissue, obtained at autopsy. The source is a male patient aged 35 to 75 with steroid-refractory graft-versus-host disease after an allogeneic stem cell transplant. Some T cells here may be from the graft donor.

There are a few counts of this clone. The chain uses TRBV5-1 and TRBJ1-6; tentative D call: TRBD1 (6 bases). The ends were cut back, 4 bases at V and 9 bases at J, with 17 bases in the middle. Germline V gene data show CDR1 as SGHRS and CDR2 as YFSETQ. The CDR3 extends over 15 amino acids. The chain's CDR3 is CASSISRGDGSPLHF. CDR3 nucleotides: TGCGCCAGCAGCATAAGCAGGGGTGATGGTTCACCCCTCCACTTT.

The gene calls are TRBV19 and TRBJ2-3, with TRBD1 matching over 9 bases. Germline trimming cut 3 bases from V and 4 bases from J; bases unmatched to any gene: 5. Germline values: CDR1 LNHDA, CDR2 SQIVND (reference sequence). The CDR3 has 15 residues. CDR3 sequence reads: CASSMDRGGADTQYF. DNA for the CDR3: TGTGCCAGTAGTATGGACAGGGGAGGTGCAGATACGCAGTATTTT.

The chain has TRBV3-1 (or the pseudogene TRBV3-2) and TRBJ1-3; 9 nucleotides match TRBD1. The CDR3 totals 18 residues. Losses at the gene ends were 2 bases for V and 8 bases for J; bases not matched to a gene: 16. From germline, CDR1 is LGHDT and CDR2 YNNKEL (reference sequence). Written as DNA, the CDR3 is TGTGCCAGCAGCCAACAAAGGGTACAGGGGGCTTTGGGTTACACCATATATTTT. It is translated as CASSQQRVQGALGYTIYF.

The rearrangement links TRBV5-1 to TRBJ2-2; TRBD1 matches at 7 bases. This CDR3 contains 14 residues. The trim removed 4 bases at V and 6 bases at J, leaving 6 bases unmatched. Looked up from germline, CDR1 is SGHRS and CDR2 is YFSETQ. For the CDR3, the DNA is TGCGCCAGCAGCCAACAACAGGGGTCCGGGGAGCTGTTTTTT. This sequence encodes CASSQQQGSGELFF.

The chain uses TRBV7-6 and TRBJ1-4, with 7 nucleotides matching TRBD1. Germline values: CDR1 SGHVS, CDR2 FNYEAQ. V shed 5 bases, J shed 8 bases, and the junction held 14 bases outside the gene matches. This CDR3 spans 16 amino acids. CDR3 coding DNA: TGTGCCAGCAGCCCCCGGGCAGGGGGGAATCAAGAAAAACTGTTTTTT. This translates into CASSPRAGGNQEKLFF.

The V and J genes are TRBV10-3 and TRBJ1-1; D not certain. From germline, CDR1 is ENHRY and CDR2 SYGVKD. The CDR3 consists of 13 residues. V lost 11 bases and J 3 bases, leaving 16 bases between the germline ends. CDR3 sequence (DNA): TGTGCCGTCGGACGGTCCAAGGACACTGAAGCTTTCTTT. Its translation: CAVGRSKDTEAFF.

The CDR3 here is CAWSVNSGLQPQHF. Written as DNA, the CDR3 is TGTGCCTGGAGTGTAAATTCAGGGCTTCAGCCCCAGCATTTT. The genes are TRBV30 and TRBJ1-5; the D gene is possibly TRBD1 (5 bases). The CDR3 has 14 residues. The germline CDR1 and CDR2 sequences are GTSNPN and SVGIG (reference sequence). Trimming took 0 bases from V and 6 from J, leaving 12 bases between them.

This chain connects TRBV7-9 to TRBJ2-7, with TRBD2 matching over 15 bases. The CDR3 extends over 18 amino acids. Looked up from germline, CDR1 is SEHNR and CDR2 is FQNEAQ (reference sequence). J was trimmed by 10 bases and V by 1 base; bases with no gene match: 14. This CDR3 is CASSLVFPGLAGGPGQYF. CDR3 sequence (DNA): TGTGCCAGCAGCTTAGTGTTCCCCGGACTAGCGGGGGGGCCCGGTCAGTACTTC. The variable domain in full, completed from reference TRBV7-9 and TRBJ2-7, reads DTGVSQNPRHKITKRGQNVTFRCDPISEHNRLYWYRQTLGQGPEFLTYFQNEAQLEKSRLLSDRFSAERPKGSFSTLEIQRTEQGDSAMYLCASSLVFPGLAGGPGQYFGPGTRLTVT.

The sample holds a few counts of this clone. This rearrangement joins TRBV7-9 to TRBJ1-2; D might be TRBD1 (5 bases). The CDR3 spans 13 residues. Germline assignment: CDR1 SEHNR and CDR2 FQNEAQ (reference sequence). V was pared by 0 bases and J by 5 bases, with 7 bases between. This CDR3 reads CASSLAGEYGYTF. As DNA, the CDR3 is TGTGCCAGCAGCTTAGCAGGGGAGTATGGCTACACCTTC.

The chain employs TRBV5-5 and TRBJ1-1, with D possibly TRBD1 on 6 matching bases. Trimming took 0 bases from V and 7 from J, leaving 7 bases between them. CDR1 and CDR2 from the germline V gene are SGHKS and YYEKEE (reference sequence). The CDR3 has 12 residues. The CDR3 DNA reads as TGTGCCAGCAGCTTGGGGGGGCTTGAAGCTTTCTTT. This sequence encodes CASSLGGLEAFF.

The chain recombines TRBV6-6 with TRBJ2-3; 8 bases are a match to TRBD2. Germline V gene sequence: CDR1 MNHNY, CDR2 SVGAGI (reference sequence). J gave up 4 bases and V 7 bases, and 4 bases lay outside the gene matches. The CDR3 consists of 13 residues. CDR3 in DNA: TGTGCCAGCAACGGGGGGGCCCCAGATACGCAGTATTTT. Its protein is CASNGGAPDTQYF.

The chain carries TRBV4-3 and TRBJ1-5; D is perhaps TRBD1 (5 bases). The CDR3 extends over 15 amino acids. The ends were cut back, 0 bases at V and 2 bases at J, with 8 bases in the middle. Germline assignment: CDR1 LGHNA and CDR2 YSLEER. CDR3 nucleotide sequence: TGCGCCAGCAGCCAAGACAGGGATCGCAATCAGCCCCAGCATTTT. Encoded protein: CASSQDRDRNQPQHF.

This chain joins TRBV4-3 and TRBJ2-3, with 10 bases fitting TRBD2. The junction had 2 bases not matched to a gene; V was cut back by 1 base and J by 4 bases. The CDR3 totals 15 residues. From germline, CDR1 is LGHNA and CDR2 YSLEER. The CDR3 coding sequence is TGCGCCAGCAGCCAAGGGCTAGCGGGGGCAGATACGCAGTATTTT. Its translation is CASSQGLAGADTQYF.

This sequence joins TRBV10-3 and TRBJ2-2, with 11 bases that match TRBD1. Germline V CDR1 and CDR2: ENHRY, SYGVKD. V lost 5 bases to trimming and J lost 3 bases; unmatched junction nucleotides: 8. The CDR3 runs 17 residues. The chain's CDR3 is CAISTGTGGSDTGELFF. Written as DNA, the CDR3 is TGTGCCATCAGTACCGGGACAGGGGGATCTGACACCGGGGAGCTGTTTTTT.

This sequence joins TRBV27 and TRBJ2-3, with 11 nucleotides matching TRBD2. The CDR3 has 17 residues. The ends lost 8 bases at V and 4 bases at J; junction bases unmatched: 14. Germline V lookup: CDR1 MNHEY, CDR2 SMNVEV (reference sequence). In nucleotides, the CDR3 is TGTGCCAGCGCGCGCCAGGTAGCGGGGGGGCTCCCAGATACGCAGTATTTT. This encodes CASARQVAGGLPDTQYF.

V is TRBV3-1 (or the pseudogene TRBV3-2) and J is TRBJ1-4; 9 nucleotides line up with TRBD1. With V trimmed by 2 bases and J by 6 bases, 7 bases remained unmatched. The CDR3 loop spans 16 amino acids. In germline, CDR1 is LGHDT, CDR2 YNNKEL (reference sequence). In DNA form, the CDR3 reads TGTGCCAGCAGCCAAAAAAGGACAGGGGCGCATGAAAAACTGTTTTTT. It yields the protein CASSQKRTGAHEKLFF.

This chain links TRBV7-9 with TRBJ2-3; the D is unclear. The V end lost 1 base, the J end lost 2 bases, and 7 bases lay between the germline ends. CDR3 size: 14 residues. From germline, CDR1 is SEHNR and CDR2 FQNEAQ (reference sequence). As DNA, the CDR3 is TGTGCCAGCAGCTTAGTTACTACCACAGATACGCAGTATTTT. It translates to CASSLVTTTDTQYF.

The chain carries TRBV7-9 and TRBJ2-2; D possibly uses TRBD1 or TRBD2 (6 bases each). V lost 3 bases to trimming and J lost 0 bases, with 11 bases between them. Germline assignment: CDR1 SEHNR and CDR2 FQNEAQ (reference sequence). This CDR3 contains 16 residues. The DNA of the CDR3 is TGTGCCAGCAGCTTGCCGAGGGGGGCGAACACCGGGGAGCTGTTTTTT. It translates to CASSLPRGANTGELFF.

This clone was detected once. The rearrangement links TRBV19 to TRBJ1-5; 7 nucleotides agree with TRBD1. Germline V gene lookup returns CDR1 LNHDA and CDR2 SQIVND (reference sequence). V gave up 4 bases and J gave up 8 bases; unmatched junction bases: 8. There are 14 residues in the CDR3. CDR3 nucleotides: TGTGCCAGTAGTACCCAGGGACAGTGGGAGCCCCAGCATTTT. Translation: CASSTQGQWEPQHF.

V usage is TRBV4-1 and J usage is TRBJ2-7, with D perhaps matching TRBD1 or TRBD2 (7 bases each). The CDR3 is 15 amino acids. Trimming cost V 0 bases and J 6 bases, with 15 bases left between them. Germline assignment: CDR1 MGHRA and CDR2 YSYEKL. The CDR3 spells CASSQEQGRAGEQYF. The DNA for the CDR3 is TGCGCCAGCAGCCAAGAACAGGGGAGGGCCGGCGAGCAGTACTTC.

This chain connects TRBV6-6 to TRBJ2-2, with D possibly being TRBD1 or TRBD2 (5 bases each). The V end lost 1 base, the J end lost 3 bases, and 9 bases lay between the germline ends. The V gene's germline CDR1 is MNHNY and CDR2 SVGAGI (reference sequence). CDR3 length equals 15 residues. The CDR3 spells CASSYFQGDTGELFF. CDR3 nucleotides: TGTGCCAGCAGTTACTTCCAGGGAGACACCGGGGAGCTGTTTTTT.

This clone turned up a few times. The CDR3 sequence is CASSQEGGSPTDTQYF. Written as DNA, the CDR3 is TGTGCCAGCAGCCAAGAGGGGGGCTCCCCCACAGATACGCAGTATTTT. The chain recombines TRBV4-2 with TRBJ2-3; D assignment may be TRBD1 or TRBD2 (6 bases each). The V gene's germline CDR1 is LGHNA and CDR2 YNFKEQ. This CDR3 is 16 amino acids long. V dropped 0 bases and J dropped 2 bases, with 12 bases sitting between them.

The DNA of the CDR3 is TGTGCCTGGAGTGTAGGGCACGGCACCGGGGAGCTGTTTTTT. Residues: CAWSVGHGTGELFF. The chain carries TRBV30 and TRBJ2-2; D call uncertain. The CDR3 sequence is 14 residues long. Trimming shortened V by 0 bases and J by 4 bases, and 9 bases separated the two germline ends. Germline-derived CDR1 and CDR2 are GTSNPN and SVGIG (reference sequence).

The gene calls are TRBV5-1 and TRBJ2-5; no firm D call. Germline CDR1 SGHRS, CDR2 YFSETQ. The CDR3 covers 12 residues. The V end was cut by 3 bases, the J end by 1 base, with 4 bases between. CDR3 nucleotide sequence: TGCGCCAGCAGCTCAAGCCAAGAGACCCAGTACTTC. Protein sequence: CASSSSQETQYF.

This clone was recorded only once. This chain connects TRBV27 to TRBJ2-3; the match to TRBD1 covers 7 bases. Germline assignment: CDR1 MNHEY and CDR2 SMNVEV (reference sequence). J lost 3 bases, V lost 2 bases, and 5 bases had no gene match. The CDR3 loop spans 15 amino acids. CDR3: CASSLDRVGTDTQYF. The DNA of the CDR3 is TGTGCCAGCAGTTTAGACAGGGTTGGAACAGATACGCAGTATTTT.

Notes on this clone: Distinct nucleotide sequences in the sample also encode this CDR3. V is TRBV9 and J is TRBJ2-7, with D unclear. Trimming left V 0 bases short and J 0 bases short, with 10 bases between. This CDR3 comprises 15 residues. From germline, CDR1 is SGDLS and CDR2 YYNGEE. CDR3 amino acids: CASSVGGESSYEQYF. CDR3 in DNA: TGTGCCAGCAGCGTAGGAGGTGAGAGCTCCTACGAGCAGTACTTC.

V usage is TRBV19 and J usage is TRBJ2-3, with TRBD2 identical over 7 bases. The ends lost 1 base at V and 1 base at J; junction bases unmatched: 5. Germline CDR1 reads LNHDA; CDR2 reads SQIVND (reference sequence). The CDR3 is made up of 16 amino acids. CDR3 protein: CASSIVAGRGTDTQYF. As DNA, the CDR3 is TGTGCCAGTAGTATAGTAGCAGGGAGGGGCACAGATACGCAGTATTTT.